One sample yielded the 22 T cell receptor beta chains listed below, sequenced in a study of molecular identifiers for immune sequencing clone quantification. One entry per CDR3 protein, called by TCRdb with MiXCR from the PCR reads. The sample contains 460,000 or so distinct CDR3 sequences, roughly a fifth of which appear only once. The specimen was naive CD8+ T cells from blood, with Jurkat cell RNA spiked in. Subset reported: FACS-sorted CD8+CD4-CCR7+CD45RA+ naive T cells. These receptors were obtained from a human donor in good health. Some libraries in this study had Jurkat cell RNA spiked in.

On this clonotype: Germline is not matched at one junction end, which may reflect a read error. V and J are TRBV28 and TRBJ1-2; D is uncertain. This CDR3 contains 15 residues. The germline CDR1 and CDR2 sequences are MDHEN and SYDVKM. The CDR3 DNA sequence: TGTGCCGGCAGTCCCGGACCGGGCGCAAACTATGGCTACACCTTC. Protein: CAGSPGPGANYGYTF.

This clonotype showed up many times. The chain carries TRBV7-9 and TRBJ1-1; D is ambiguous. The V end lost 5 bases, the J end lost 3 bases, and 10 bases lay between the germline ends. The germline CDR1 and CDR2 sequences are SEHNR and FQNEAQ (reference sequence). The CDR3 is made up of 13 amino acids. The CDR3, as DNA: TGTGCCAGCAGCCTTTTATCGGACACTGAAGCTTTCTTT. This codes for CASSLLSDTEAFF.

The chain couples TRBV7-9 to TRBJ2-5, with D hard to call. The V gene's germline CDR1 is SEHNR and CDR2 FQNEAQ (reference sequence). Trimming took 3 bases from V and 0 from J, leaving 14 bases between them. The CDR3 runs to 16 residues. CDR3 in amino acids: CASSFGWMGYQETQYF. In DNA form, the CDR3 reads TGTGCCAGCAGCTTTGGATGGATGGGGTACCAAGAGACCCAGTACTTC.

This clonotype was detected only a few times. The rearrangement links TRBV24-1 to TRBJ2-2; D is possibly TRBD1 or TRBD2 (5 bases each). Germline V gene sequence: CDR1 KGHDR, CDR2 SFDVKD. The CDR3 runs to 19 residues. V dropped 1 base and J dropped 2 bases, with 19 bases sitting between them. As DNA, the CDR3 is TGTGCCACCAGTGATTTAAGCGCGGGCAGGGTGATTAACACCGGGGAGCTGTTTTTT. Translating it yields CATSDLSAGRVINTGELFF.

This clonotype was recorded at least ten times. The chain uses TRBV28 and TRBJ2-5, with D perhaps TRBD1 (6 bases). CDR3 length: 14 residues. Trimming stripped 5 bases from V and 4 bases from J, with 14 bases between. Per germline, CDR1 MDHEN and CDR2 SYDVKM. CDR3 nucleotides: TGTGCCAGCAGTATCTACAGGGCTTCAGAGACCCAGTACTTC. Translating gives CASSIYRASETQYF.

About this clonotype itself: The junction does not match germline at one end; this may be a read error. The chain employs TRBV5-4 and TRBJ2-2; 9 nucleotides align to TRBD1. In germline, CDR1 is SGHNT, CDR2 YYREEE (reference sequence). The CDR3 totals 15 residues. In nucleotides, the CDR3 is TGTGCCAGCAGCTTGGAGACAGGGGGGACCGGGGAGCTGCTTTTT. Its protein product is CASSLETGGTGELLF.

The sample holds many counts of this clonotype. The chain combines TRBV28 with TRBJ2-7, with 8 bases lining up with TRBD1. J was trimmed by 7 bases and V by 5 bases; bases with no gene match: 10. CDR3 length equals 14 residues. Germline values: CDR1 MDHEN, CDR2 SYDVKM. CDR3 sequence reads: CASSPRDRTFEQYF. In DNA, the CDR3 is TGTGCCAGCAGTCCCCGGGACAGGACCTTTGAGCAGTACTTC.

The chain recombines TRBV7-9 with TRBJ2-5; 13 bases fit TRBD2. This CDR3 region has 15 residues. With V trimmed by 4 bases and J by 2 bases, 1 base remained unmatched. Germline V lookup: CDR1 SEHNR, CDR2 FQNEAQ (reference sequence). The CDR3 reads CASSWGLAGQETQYF. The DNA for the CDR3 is TGTGCCAGCAGCTGGGGACTAGCGGGGCAAGAGACCCAGTACTTC.

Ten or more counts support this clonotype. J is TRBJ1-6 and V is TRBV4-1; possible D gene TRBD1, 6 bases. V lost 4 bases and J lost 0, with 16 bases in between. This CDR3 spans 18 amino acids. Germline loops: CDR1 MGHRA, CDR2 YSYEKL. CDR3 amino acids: CASSPVQGRNSYNSPLHF. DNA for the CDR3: TGCGCCAGCAGCCCAGTACAGGGAAGGAACTCCTATAATTCACCCCTCCACTTT.

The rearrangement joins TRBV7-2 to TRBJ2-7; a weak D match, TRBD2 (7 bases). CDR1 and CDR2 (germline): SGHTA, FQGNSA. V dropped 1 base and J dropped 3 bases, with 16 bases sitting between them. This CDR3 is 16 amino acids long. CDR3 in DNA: TGTGCCAGCAGCTTAGTGGGGGGGGGCGGCGGCTACGAGCAGTACTTC. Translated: CASSLVGGGGGYEQYF.

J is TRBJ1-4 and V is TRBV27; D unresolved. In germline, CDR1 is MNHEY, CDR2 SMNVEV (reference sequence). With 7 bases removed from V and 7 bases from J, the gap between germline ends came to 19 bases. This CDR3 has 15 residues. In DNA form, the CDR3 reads TGTGCCAGCACCCCCGTCGGGGTGGTACGTGAAAAACTGTTTTTT. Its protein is CASTPVGVVREKLFF.

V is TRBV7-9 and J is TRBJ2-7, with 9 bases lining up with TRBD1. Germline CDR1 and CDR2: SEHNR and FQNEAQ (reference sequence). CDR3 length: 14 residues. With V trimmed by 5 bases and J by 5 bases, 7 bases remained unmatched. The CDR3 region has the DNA TGTGCCAGCAGCGCTCCGGACAGGGGTGACGAGCAGTACTTC. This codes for CASSAPDRGDEQYF.

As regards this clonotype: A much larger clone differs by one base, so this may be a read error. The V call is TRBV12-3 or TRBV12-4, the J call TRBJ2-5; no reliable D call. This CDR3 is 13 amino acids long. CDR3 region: CASSGFILQTQCF. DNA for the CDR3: TGTGCCAGCAGTGGTTTCATCTTACAGACCCAGTGCTTC.

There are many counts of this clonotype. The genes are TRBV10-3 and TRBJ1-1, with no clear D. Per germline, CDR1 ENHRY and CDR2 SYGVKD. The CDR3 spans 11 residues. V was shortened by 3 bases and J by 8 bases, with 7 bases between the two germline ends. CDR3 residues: CAISDMGEAFF. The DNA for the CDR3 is TGTGCCATCAGTGATATGGGAGAAGCTTTCTTT.

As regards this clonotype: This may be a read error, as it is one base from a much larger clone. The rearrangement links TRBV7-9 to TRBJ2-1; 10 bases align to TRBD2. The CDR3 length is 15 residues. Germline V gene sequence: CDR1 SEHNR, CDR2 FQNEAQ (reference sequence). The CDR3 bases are TGTGCCGGCAGCTTTTTAGCGGGGGGCCTCAATGAGCAGTTCTTC. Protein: CAGSFLAGGLNEQFF.

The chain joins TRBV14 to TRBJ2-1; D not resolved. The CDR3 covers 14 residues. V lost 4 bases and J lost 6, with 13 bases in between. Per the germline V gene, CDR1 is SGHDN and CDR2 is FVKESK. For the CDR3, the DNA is TGTGCCAGCAGCCCTCACATAGCTCCCAATGAGCAGTTCTTC. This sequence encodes CASSPHIAPNEQFF.

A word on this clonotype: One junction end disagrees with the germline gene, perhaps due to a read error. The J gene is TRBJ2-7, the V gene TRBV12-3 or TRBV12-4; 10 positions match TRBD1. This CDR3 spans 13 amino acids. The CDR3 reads CASRGTGAYGQYF. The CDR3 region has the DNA TGTGCCAGCAGGGGGACAGGGGCCTACGGGCAGTACTTC.

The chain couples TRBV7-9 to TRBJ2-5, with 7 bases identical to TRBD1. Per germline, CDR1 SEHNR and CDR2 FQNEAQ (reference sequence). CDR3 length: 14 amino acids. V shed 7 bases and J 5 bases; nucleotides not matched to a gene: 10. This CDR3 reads CASTPPTGPETQYF. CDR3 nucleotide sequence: TGTGCCAGCACCCCGCCGACAGGGCCGGAGACCCAGTACTTC.

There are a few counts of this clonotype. The CDR3 region is CASRGGATNEKLFF. Here the CDR3 DNA reads TGTGCCAGCAGAGGGGGGGCAACTAATGAAAAACTGTTTTTT. The chain employs TRBV12-3 or TRBV12-4 and TRBJ1-4, with D maybe TRBD1 (6 bases). The V gene lost 6 bases and the J gene lost 0 bases, with 8 bases spanning the gap. CDR3 length: 14 residues.

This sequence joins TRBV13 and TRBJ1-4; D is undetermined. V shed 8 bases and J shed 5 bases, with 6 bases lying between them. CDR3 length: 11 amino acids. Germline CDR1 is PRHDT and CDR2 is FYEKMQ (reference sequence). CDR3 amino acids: CASGSNEKLFF. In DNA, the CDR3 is TGTGCCAGCGGCTCAAATGAAAAACTGTTTTTT.

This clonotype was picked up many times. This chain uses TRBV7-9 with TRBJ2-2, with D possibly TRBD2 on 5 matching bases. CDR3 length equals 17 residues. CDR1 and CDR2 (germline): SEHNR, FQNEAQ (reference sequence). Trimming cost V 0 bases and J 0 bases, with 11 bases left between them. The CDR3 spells CASSLAFRETNTGELFF. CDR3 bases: TGTGCCAGCAGCTTAGCTTTCCGGGAAACGAACACCGGGGAGCTGTTTTTT.

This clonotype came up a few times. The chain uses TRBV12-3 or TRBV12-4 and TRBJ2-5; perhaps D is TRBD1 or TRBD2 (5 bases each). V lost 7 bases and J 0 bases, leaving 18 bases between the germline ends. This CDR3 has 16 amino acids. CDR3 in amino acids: CASTHGGIPYQETQYF. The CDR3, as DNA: TGTGCCAGCACCCATGGGGGAATACCGTACCAAGAGACCCAGTACTTC.